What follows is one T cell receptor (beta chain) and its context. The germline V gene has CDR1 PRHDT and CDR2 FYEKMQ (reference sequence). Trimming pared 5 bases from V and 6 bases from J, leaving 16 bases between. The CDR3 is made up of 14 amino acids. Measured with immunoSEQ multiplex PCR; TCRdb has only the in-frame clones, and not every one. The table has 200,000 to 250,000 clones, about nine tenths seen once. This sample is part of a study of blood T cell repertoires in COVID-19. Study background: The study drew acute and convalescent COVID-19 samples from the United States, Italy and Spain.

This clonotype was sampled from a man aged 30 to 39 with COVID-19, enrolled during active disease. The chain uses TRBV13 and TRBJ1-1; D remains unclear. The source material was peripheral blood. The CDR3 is CASSPGTAPSEAFF. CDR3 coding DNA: TGTGCCAGCAGCCCAGGAACCGCTCCCTCTGAAGCTTTCTTT.